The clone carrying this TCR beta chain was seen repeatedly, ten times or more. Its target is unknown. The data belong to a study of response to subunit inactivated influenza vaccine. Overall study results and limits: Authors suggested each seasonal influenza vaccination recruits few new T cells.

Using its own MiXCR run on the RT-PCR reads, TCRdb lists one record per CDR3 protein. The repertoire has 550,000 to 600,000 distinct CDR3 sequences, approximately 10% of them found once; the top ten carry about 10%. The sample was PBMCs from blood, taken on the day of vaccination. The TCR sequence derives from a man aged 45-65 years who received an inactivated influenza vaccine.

The CDR3 sequence is CASSQDRGGNEQFF. In nucleotides, the CDR3 is TGTGCCAGCAGTCAGGACAGGGGAGGCAATGAGCAGTTCTTC. This chain uses TRBV2 with TRBJ2-1; the match to TRBD1 covers 9 bases. Trimming cost V 5 bases and J 6 bases; bases outside gene matches: 5. This CDR3 comprises 14 residues. The germline gives CDR1 SNHLY, CDR2 FYNNEI.